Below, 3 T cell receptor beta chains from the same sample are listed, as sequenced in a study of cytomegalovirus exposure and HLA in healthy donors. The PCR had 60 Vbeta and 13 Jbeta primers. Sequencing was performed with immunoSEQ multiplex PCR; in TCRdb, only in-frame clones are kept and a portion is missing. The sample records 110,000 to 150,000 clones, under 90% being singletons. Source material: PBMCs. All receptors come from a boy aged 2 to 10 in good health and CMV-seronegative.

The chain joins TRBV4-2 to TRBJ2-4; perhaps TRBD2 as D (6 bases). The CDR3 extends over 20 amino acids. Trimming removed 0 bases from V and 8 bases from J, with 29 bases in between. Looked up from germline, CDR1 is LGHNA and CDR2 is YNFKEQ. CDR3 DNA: TGTGCCAGCAGCCAAGATAGCCCCTTGGAGGGTGCAGGGATCACTGACATTCAGTACTTC. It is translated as CASSQDSPLEGAGITDIQYF.

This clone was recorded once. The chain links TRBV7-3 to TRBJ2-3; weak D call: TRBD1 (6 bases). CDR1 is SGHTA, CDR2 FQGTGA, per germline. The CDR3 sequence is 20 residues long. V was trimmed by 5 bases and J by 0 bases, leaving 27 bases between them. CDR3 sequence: CASSPHPQGFATSSTDTQYF. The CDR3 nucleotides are TGTGCCAGCAGCCCTCACCCACAGGGCTTTGCTACATCTAGCACAGATACGCAGTATTTT.

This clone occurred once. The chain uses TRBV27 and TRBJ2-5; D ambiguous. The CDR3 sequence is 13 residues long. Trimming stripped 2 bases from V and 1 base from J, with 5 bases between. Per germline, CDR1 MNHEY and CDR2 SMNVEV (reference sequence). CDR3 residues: CASSLIGQETQYF. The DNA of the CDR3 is TGTGCCAGCAGTTTAATCGGCCAAGAGACCCAGTACTTC.